The clone carrying this T cell receptor (beta chain) was counted only a few times. V lost 4 bases, J lost 6 bases, and 10 bases stayed unmatched. CDR1 is SGHAT and CDR2 is FQNNGV in the germline V gene. This CDR3 comprises 16 residues. MiXCR, applied by TCRdb to the 5' RACE reads, yields one record per CDR3 protein. The repertoire holds 690,000 or so distinct CDR3 sequences, with around 8.6% as singletons. The sample is drawn from a study of identical twins. This sample was also put to use in a study of yellow fever vaccine responses in identical twins.

The receptor was derived from a woman aged 18 to 35 in good health. The chain is built from TRBV11-2 and TRBJ2-5, with TRBD2 matching over 11 bases. Sequences were obtained from PBMCs. CDR3 sequence: CASSSSGTSGQQTQYF. The CDR3 coding sequence is TGTGCCAGCAGCTCTTCCGGGACTAGCGGCCAGCAGACCCAGTACTTC.